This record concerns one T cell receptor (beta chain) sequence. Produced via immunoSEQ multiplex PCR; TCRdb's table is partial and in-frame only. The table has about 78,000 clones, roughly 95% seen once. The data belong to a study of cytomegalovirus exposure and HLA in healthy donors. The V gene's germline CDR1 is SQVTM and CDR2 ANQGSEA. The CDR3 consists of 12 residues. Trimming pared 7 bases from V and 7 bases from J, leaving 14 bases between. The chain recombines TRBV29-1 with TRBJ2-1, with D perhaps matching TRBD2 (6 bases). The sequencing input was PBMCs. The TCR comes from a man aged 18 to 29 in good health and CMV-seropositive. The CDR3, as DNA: TGCAGCGGTCACGGAGGGCAAAATGAGCAGTTCTTC. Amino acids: CSGHGGQNEQFF.